This T cell receptor (beta chain) was profiled in a study of tumor-infiltrating lymphocytes in glioblastoma multiforme. Study-wide findings and caveats: Detected clone frequencies may not reflect cell counts, being RNA-based.

There are 13 residues in the CDR3. Germline V gene sequence: CDR1 GTSNPN, CDR2 SVGIG (reference sequence). The V and J ends lost 5 bases and 7 bases respectively, with 17 bases between them. Comments on this clonotype: What it recognizes is unknown. Given a much more abundant clone one base away, this may be a read error.

Three nested ARM-PCR rounds with V-beta and C-beta primers built TCRB libraries. TCRB-specific cDNA synthesis used 0.4 to 0.55 ug of total RNA. TCRdb reprocessed the multiplex PCR reads with MiXCR, giving one entry per CDR3 protein. The table has about 32,000 distinct CDR3 sequences, around 60% seen once. Sequencing was performed on brain tumor tissue. V and J are TRBV30 and TRBJ1-1; perhaps TRBD1 as D (6 bases). The sequence was collected from a male donor with glioblastoma. Here the CDR3 DNA reads TGTGCCTGGGAGAGACAGGAGGGAATTGAAGCTTTCTTT. It yields the protein CAWERQEGIEAFF.